This is a list of T cell receptor beta chains from one sample in a study of blood T cell repertoires in COVID-19. The protocol was immunoSEQ multiplex PCR, while the TCRdb copy is restricted to in-frame clones and leaves out a portion. Seen here are under 150,000 clones, 80% to 85% observed once, and the top ten hold 4%. Sequencing was carried out using peripheral blood. The receptors derive from a woman in her sixties or seventies with acute or convalescent COVID-19. Both conserved end residues are part of each CDR3. Each record gives: CDR3 length, D gene, V gene, clone size, J gene, CDR3 DNA, CDR3 protein. The D gene is left open where the match is weak. Rows give clone size only sometimes, using once, few, many, or a class for an expanded clone.

length: 15
D: .
V: TRBV19
size: .
J: TRBJ1-5
DNA: TGTGCCAGTAAATCGTATGGGGAGAGCAATCAGCCCCAGCATTTT
CDR3: CASKSYGESNQPQHF

length: 15
D: TRBD1
V: TRBV9
size: .
J: TRBJ1-6
DNA: TGTGCCAGCAGCGTCGGAGGAGGGGGCAATTCACCCCTCCACTTT
CDR3: CASSVGGGGNSPLHF

length: 15
D: TRBD2
V: TRBV6-1
size: .
J: TRBJ2-5
DNA: TGTGCCAGCAGTGAGGCCTCGGCGGGAGTTGAGACCCAGTACTTC
CDR3: CASSEASAGVETQYF

length: 16
D: .
V: TRBV14
size: .
J: TRBJ2-2
DNA: TGTGCCAGCAGCCAAGTAGGACTCCTGAACACCGGGGAGCTGTTTTTT
CDR3: CASSQVGLLNTGELFF

length: 17
D: .
V: TRBV24-1
size: .
J: TRBJ2-3
DNA: TGTGCCACCAGTGATTTTAGTCAGGCTCCCAAGGCAGATACGCAGTATTTT
CDR3: CATSDFSQAPKADTQYF

length: 15
D: .
V: TRBV9
size: .
J: TRBJ1-5
DNA: TGTGCCAGCAGCGGATCAGGGGTAAGCAATCAGCCCCAGCATTTT
CDR3: CASSGSGVSNQPQHF

length: 15
D: TRBD1
V: TRBV19
size: .
J: TRBJ2-5
DNA: TGTGCCAGTAGTATAAGGACAGGGGAGGGAGAGACCCAGTACTTC
CDR3: CASSIRTGEGETQYF

length: 17
D: TRBD2
V: TRBV28
size: .
J: TRBJ2-1
DNA: TGTGCCAGCAGTTCCGCGACTAGCGGGAGGTATTACAATGAGCAGTTCTTC
CDR3: CASSSATSGRYYNEQFF

length: 13
D: TRBD1
V: TRBV12-3/TRBV12-4
size: few
J: TRBJ2-4
DNA: TGTGCCAGCAGTTTGGACAGGGTGTACATTCAGTACTTC
CDR3: CASSLDRVYIQYF

length: 13
D: .
V: TRBV4-1
size: few
J: TRBJ2-7
DNA: TGCGCCAGCAGCCAAACTAGCTATTCCGAGCAGTACTTC
CDR3: CASSQTSYSEQYF

length: 14
D: TRBD1
V: TRBV7-8
size: .
J: TRBJ2-5
DNA: TGTGCCAGCAGGCAGGGGGCGCCGAAAGAGACCCAGTACTTC
CDR3: CASRQGAPKETQYF

length: 14
D: TRBD2
V: TRBV9
size: .
J: TRBJ2-7
DNA: TGTGCCAGCAGCAGACCGGGACTAGTCCACGAGCAGTACTTC
CDR3: CASSRPGLVHEQYF

length: 12
D: TRBD2
V: TRBV14
size: .
J: TRBJ2-5
DNA: TGTGCCAGGGGGGGGAGCCAAGAGACCCAGTACTTC
CDR3: CARGGSQETQYF

length: 13
D: .
V: TRBV11-3
size: .
J: TRBJ2-7
DNA: TGTGCCAGCAGCTTCGAGCCACCCTACGAGCAGTACTTC
CDR3: CASSFEPPYEQYF

length: 15
D: TRBD2
V: TRBV7-2
size: few
J: TRBJ2-5
DNA: TGTGCCAGCAGAAGTAGCGGGAGGCTCATGGAGACCCAGTACTTC
CDR3: CASRSSGRLMETQYF

length: 13
D: .
V: TRBV12-3/TRBV12-4
size: .
J: TRBJ1-5
DNA: TGTGCCAGCAATTTGGGGGGGAATCAGCCCCAGCATTTT
CDR3: CASNLGGNQPQHF

length: 18
D: TRBD1
V: TRBV28
size: few
J: TRBJ1-3
DNA: TGTGCCAGCAGTCTCTCTCGGACAGGGGCGCTCTCTGGAAACACCATATATTTT
CDR3: CASSLSRTGALSGNTIYF

length: 15
D: .
V: TRBV6-1
size: .
J: TRBJ2-4
DNA: TGTGCCAGCAGTGAAGCAACAGGTCCCAAAAACATTCAGTACTTC
CDR3: CASSEATGPKNIQYF

length: 16
D: .
V: TRBV4-1
size: few
J: TRBJ1-6
DNA: TGCGCCAGCAGCCAAGATATGCAGGGTTATAATTCACCCCTCCACTTT
CDR3: CASSQDMQGYNSPLHF

length: 15
D: TRBD2
V: TRBV27
size: few
J: TRBJ2-1
DNA: TGTGCCAGCAGTTTATGGCCTAGCGGGAGCGATGAGCAGTTCTTC
CDR3: CASSLWPSGSDEQFF

length: 15
D: .
V: TRBV10-3
size: .
J: TRBJ1-2
DNA: TGTGCCATCAGTGAGGCGCAGGGCAACGGCTATGGCTACACCTTC
CDR3: CAISEAQGNGYGYTF

length: 14
D: .
V: TRBV19
size: .
J: TRBJ1-5
DNA: TGTGCCAGTAGTACCGTAAGGGGCAGCCAGCCCCAGCATTTT
CDR3: CASSTVRGSQPQHF

length: 13
D: .
V: TRBV18
size: .
J: TRBJ2-3
DNA: TGTGCCAGCTCACCGACGACTACAGATACGCAGTATTTT
CDR3: CASSPTTTDTQYF

length: 15
D: TRBD2
V: TRBV7-9
size: .
J: TRBJ2-3
DNA: TGTGCCAGCAGCTTAGCTAGCGGGAGCAGGGATACGCAGTATTTT
CDR3: CASSLASGSRDTQYF

length: 15
D: TRBD1
V: TRBV28
size: .
J: TRBJ1-4
DNA: TGTGCCAGCAAATCAGGGGGCTCAGCTAATGAAAAACTGTTTTTT
CDR3: CASKSGGSANEKLFF

length: 13
D: .
V: TRBV12-3/TRBV12-4
size: .
J: TRBJ1-2
DNA: TGTGCCAGCATCGTACAGGGCGACTATGGCTACACCTTC
CDR3: CASIVQGDYGYTF

length: 18
D: .
V: TRBV30
size: once
J: TRBJ2-3
DNA: TGTGCCTGGAGTGTGAGGTCGATCCTAGCAGCTAGCACAGATACGCAGTATTTT
CDR3: CAWSVRSILAASTDTQYF

length: 14
D: TRBD1
V: TRBV7-2
size: .
J: TRBJ1-5
DNA: TGTGCCAGCAGTTTACAGGGGGCGGAGCAGCCCCAGCATTTT
CDR3: CASSLQGAEQPQHF